The next 10 T cell receptor beta chains were all read from a single sample in a study of STAT5B mutations in CD4+ large granular lymphocyte leukemia. The assay was immunoSEQ multiplex PCR, and TCRdb's table has in-frame clones only and misses some. The data contain 22,000 or so clones, 82% of them singletons. The sequenced sample consisted of CD4+ T cells from blood buffy coats. These receptors came from a human donor in good health.

This clone occurred a few times. V gene TRBV10-1 combines with J gene TRBJ2-3, with TRBD2 identical over 9 bases. Trimming at V came to 3 bases and at J to 6 bases, leaving 10 bases not matched to a gene. The CDR3 extends over 16 amino acids. The germline gives CDR1 WNHNN, CDR2 SYGVQD (reference sequence). The CDR3 sequence: CASSDPTSGNWDTQYF. The CDR3 region has the DNA TGCGCCAGCAGTGACCCGACTAGCGGAAACTGGGATACGCAGTATTTT.

The CDR3 DNA sequence: TGTGCCAGCTCCCCGGGACTAGCGGGAGAGGGGACCCAGTACTTC. It codes for CASSPGLAGEGTQYF. The rearrangement links TRBV18 to TRBJ2-5, with 14 bases identical to TRBD2. This CDR3 has 15 amino acids. V lost 6 bases, J lost 7 bases, and 7 bases stayed unmatched. Germline CDR1 reads KGHSH; CDR2 reads LQKENI.

The chain joins TRBV7-2 to TRBJ2-7, with D possibly matching TRBD2 (5 bases). Per the germline V gene, CDR1 is SGHTA and CDR2 is FQGNSA. V was pared by 5 bases and J by 3 bases, with 11 bases between. CDR3 length: 13 amino acids. The CDR3 is CASSPPGSYEQYF. CDR3 in DNA: TGTGCCAGCAGCCCCCCTGGGAGCTACGAGCAGTACTTC.

V and J are TRBV19 and TRBJ1-5; D is undetermined. Germline-derived CDR1 and CDR2 are LNHDA and SQIVND (reference sequence). V was trimmed by 5 bases and J by 3 bases, leaving 5 bases between them. CDR3 length: 12 amino acids. The CDR3 loop is CASSFLNQPQHF. CDR3 sequence (DNA): TGTGCCAGTAGTTTCCTCAATCAGCCCCAGCATTTT.

This chain connects TRBV9 to TRBJ2-7; tentative D call: TRBD2 (6 bases). Between the trimmed V and J ends, which lost 4 bases and 3 bases, there was a span of 20 bases. The CDR3 spans 16 residues. Germline V CDR1 and CDR2: SGDLS, YYNGEE. The CDR3 DNA reads as TGTGCCAGCAGCCCGGCCGGAGGGAGAAATCTCTACGAGCAGTACTTC. Protein: CASSPAGGRNLYEQYF.

The chain couples TRBV28 to TRBJ1-6; D unclear. V shed 4 bases and J shed 10 bases, with 20 bases lying between them. CDR1 and CDR2 (germline): MDHEN, SYDVKM. The CDR3 covers 16 residues. The CDR3: CASSSPGTLIVSPLHF. The DNA of the CDR3 is TGTGCCAGCAGTTCGCCTGGAACTCTCATAGTCTCACCCCTCCACTTT.

The V gene is TRBV28, the J gene TRBJ1-4, with D maybe TRBD1 (6 bases). This CDR3 comprises 15 residues. Trimming removed 4 bases from V and 0 bases from J, with 9 bases in between. Germline-derived CDR1 and CDR2 are MDHEN and SYDVKM. As DNA, the CDR3 is TGTGCCAGCAGTTCGACAGGTACAACTAATGAAAAACTGTTTTTT. Translation gives CASSSTGTTNEKLFF.

The CDR3 nucleotides are TGTGCCAGCAGTAAGGGACAGGGCTATGGCTACACCTTC. It specifies CASSKGQGYGYTF. The rearrangement uses TRBV6-4 and TRBJ1-2, with 9 bases fitting TRBD1. This CDR3 has 13 residues. V shed 5 bases and J 4 bases; nucleotides not matched to a gene: 2. Germline V gives CDR1 MRHNA, CDR2 SNTAGT.

The J gene is TRBJ2-1, the V gene TRBV19; D gene unclear. V was clipped by 7 bases and J by 5 bases, with 3 bases between them. Per germline, CDR1 LNHDA and CDR2 SQIVND (reference sequence). The CDR3 is 10 amino acids. CDR3 amino acids: CASKDNEQFF. The DNA for the CDR3 is TGTGCCAGTAAAGACAATGAGCAGTTCTTC.

The chain carries TRBV2 and TRBJ2-7; D gene ambiguous. Germline V gene data show CDR1 as SNHLY and CDR2 as FYNNEI. The CDR3 has 12 residues. V shed 0 bases and J shed 5 bases, with 5 bases lying between them. In DNA, the CDR3 is TGTGCCAGCAGTGAAGCGGGTCACGAGCAGTACTTC. This sequence encodes CASSEAGHEQYF.